The clone carrying this T cell receptor (beta chain) was recorded once. Produced via immunoSEQ multiplex PCR; TCRdb's table is partial and in-frame only. The profile shows fewer than 250,000 clones, roughly 87% of them singletons. Germline CDR1 is SGHTA and CDR2 is FQGNSA. CDR3 size: 16 residues. V trimming: 3 bases; J trimming: 2 bases; junction bases outside the gene matches: 7. This sample stems from a study of blood T cell repertoires in COVID-19. About the study: Acute and convalescent COVID-19 specimens originated in the United States, Italy and Spain. Sources were T cells, B-cell-depleted T cells, or PBMCs; the material itself was cDNA or gDNA.

Participants, about 18 to 100 years old, spanned approximately 26 US areas. The TCR originated in a man aged 25 to 40 who had recovered from COVID-19. Sequencing input: PBMCs or T cells enriched from blood (not recorded which). The rearrangement links TRBV7-2 to TRBJ2-1, with 7 positions matching TRBD2. CDR3 sequence reads: CASSLGGGTTYNEQFF. The CDR3 coding sequence is TGTGCCAGCAGCTTGGGGGGGGGAACTACCTACAATGAGCAGTTCTTC.